This T cell receptor (beta chain) was identified during a study of identifying expanded T cells in peripheral blood. The repertoire was sequenced with immunoSEQ multiplex PCR; TCRdb's copy has only in-frame clones and lacks some. The sample holds under 70,000 clones, 70% to 90% seen once. The CDR3 is made up of 15 amino acids. Trimming cost V 3 bases and J 0 bases, with 6 bases left between them. Germline CDR1 is MDHEN and CDR2 is SYDVKM. This clone was counted once. What it recognizes is unknown. Study-level findings and limits: Differentially abundant clones: around 1.2 between replicates, 15 to 17 at about two weeks, around 20 at four.

During the collection period, no donor immune events like infections were recorded. The rearrangement links TRBV28 to TRBJ2-6; D unresolved. Sequences were obtained from blood. The clonotype comes from a person between 18 and 70 years old in good health. The CDR3 protein is CASSLGNSGANVLTF. CDR3 DNA sequence: TGTGCCAGCAGTTTGGGGAACTCTGGGGCCAACGTCCTGACTTTC.